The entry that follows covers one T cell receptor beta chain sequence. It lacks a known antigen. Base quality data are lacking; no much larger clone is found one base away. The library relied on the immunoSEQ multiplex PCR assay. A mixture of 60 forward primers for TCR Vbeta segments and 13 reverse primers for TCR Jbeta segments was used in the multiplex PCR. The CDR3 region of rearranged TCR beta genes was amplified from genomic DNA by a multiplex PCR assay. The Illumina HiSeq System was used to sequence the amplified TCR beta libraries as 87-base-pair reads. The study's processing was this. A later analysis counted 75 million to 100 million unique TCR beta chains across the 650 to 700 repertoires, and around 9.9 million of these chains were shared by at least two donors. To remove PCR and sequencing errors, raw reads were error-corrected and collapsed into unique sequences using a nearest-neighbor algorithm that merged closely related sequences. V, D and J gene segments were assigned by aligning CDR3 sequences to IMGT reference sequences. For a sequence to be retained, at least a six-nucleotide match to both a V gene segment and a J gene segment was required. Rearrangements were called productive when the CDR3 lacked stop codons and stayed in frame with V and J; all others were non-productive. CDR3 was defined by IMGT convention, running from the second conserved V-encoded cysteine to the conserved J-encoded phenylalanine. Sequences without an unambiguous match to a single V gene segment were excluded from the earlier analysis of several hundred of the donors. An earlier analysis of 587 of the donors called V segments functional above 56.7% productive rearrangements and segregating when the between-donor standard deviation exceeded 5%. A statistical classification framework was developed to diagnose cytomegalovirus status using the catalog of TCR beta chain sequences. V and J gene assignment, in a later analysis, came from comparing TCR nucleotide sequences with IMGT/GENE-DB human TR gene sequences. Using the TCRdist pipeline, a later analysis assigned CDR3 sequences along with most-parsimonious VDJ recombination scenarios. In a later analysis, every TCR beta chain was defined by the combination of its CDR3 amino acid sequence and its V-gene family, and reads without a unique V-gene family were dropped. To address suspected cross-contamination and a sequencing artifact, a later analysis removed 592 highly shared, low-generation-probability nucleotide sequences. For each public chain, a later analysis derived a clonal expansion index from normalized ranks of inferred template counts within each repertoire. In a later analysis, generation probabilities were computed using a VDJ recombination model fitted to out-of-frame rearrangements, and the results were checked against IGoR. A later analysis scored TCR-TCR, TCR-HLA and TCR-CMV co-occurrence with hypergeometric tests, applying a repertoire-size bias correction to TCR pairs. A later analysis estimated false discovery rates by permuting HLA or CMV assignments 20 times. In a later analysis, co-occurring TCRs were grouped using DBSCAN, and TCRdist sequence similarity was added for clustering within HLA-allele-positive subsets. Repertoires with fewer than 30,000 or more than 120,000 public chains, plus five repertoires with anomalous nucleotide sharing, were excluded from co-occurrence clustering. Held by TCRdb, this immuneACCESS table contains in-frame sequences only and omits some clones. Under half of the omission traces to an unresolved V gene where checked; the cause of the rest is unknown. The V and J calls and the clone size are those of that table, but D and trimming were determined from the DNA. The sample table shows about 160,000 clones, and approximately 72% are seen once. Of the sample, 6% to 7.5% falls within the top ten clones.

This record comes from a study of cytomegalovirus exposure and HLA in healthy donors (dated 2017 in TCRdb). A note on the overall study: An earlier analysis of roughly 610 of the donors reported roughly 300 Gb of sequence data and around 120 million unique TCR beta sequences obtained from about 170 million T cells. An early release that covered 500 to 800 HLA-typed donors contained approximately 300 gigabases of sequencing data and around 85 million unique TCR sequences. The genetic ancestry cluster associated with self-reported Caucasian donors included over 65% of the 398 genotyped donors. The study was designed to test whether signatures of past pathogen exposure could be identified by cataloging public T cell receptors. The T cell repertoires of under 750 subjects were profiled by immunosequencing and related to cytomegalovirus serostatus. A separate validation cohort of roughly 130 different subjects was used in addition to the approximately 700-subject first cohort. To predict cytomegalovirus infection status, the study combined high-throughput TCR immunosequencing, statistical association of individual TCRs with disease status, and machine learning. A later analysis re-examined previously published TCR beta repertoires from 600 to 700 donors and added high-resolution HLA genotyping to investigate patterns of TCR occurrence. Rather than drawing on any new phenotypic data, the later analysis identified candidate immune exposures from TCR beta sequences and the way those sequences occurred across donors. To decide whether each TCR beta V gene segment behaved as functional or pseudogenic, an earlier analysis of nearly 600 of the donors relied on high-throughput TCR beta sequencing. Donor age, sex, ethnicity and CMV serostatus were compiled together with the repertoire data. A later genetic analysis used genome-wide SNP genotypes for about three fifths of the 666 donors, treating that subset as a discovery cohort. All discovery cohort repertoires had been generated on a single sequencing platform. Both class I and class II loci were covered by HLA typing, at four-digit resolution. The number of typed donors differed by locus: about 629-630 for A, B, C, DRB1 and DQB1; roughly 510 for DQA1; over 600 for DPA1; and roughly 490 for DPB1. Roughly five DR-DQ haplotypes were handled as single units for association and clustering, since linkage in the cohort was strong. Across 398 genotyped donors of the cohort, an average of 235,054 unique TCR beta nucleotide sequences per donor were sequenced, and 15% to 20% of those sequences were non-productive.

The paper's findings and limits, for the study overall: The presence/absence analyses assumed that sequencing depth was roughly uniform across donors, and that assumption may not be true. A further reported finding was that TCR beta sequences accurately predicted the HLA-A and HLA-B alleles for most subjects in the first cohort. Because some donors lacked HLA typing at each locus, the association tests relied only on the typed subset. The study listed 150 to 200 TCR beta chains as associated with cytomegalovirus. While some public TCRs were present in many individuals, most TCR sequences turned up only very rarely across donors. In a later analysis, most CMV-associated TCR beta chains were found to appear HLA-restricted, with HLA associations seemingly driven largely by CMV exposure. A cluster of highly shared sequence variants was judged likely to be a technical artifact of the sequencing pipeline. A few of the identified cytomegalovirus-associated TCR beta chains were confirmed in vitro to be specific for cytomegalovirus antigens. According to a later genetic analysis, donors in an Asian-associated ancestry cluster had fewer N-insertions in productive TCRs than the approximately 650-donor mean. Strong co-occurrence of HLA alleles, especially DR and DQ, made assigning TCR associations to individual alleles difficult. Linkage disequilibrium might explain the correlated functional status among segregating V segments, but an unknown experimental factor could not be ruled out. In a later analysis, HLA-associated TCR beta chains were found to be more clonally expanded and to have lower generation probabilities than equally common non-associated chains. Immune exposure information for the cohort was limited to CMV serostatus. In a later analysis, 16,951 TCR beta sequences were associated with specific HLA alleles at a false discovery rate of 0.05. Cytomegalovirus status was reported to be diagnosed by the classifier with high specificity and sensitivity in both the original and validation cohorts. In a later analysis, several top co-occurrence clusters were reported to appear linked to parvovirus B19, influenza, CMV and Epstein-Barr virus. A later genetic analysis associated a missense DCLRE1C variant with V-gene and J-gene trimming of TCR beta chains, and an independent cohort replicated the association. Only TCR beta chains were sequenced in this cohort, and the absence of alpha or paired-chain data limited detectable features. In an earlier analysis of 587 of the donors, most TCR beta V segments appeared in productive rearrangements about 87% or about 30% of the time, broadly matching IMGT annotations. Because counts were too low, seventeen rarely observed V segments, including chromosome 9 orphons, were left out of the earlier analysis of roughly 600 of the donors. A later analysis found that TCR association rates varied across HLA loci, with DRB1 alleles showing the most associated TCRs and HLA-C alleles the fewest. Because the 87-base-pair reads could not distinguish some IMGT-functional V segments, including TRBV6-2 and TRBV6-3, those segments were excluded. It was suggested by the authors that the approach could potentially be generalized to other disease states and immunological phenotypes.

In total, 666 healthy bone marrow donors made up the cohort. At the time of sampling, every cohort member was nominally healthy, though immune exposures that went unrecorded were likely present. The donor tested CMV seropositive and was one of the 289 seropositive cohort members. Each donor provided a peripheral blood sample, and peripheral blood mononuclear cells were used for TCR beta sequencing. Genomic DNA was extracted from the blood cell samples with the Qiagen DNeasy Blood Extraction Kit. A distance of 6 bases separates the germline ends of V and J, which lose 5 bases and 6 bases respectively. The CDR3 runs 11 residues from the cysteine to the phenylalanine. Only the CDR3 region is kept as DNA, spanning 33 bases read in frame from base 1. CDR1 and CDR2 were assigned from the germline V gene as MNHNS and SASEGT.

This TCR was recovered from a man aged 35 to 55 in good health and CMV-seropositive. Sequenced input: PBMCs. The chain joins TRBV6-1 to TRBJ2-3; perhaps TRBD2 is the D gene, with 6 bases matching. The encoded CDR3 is CASSRGDTQYF. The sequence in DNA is TGTGCCAGCAGTCGGGGGGATACGCAGTATTTT.